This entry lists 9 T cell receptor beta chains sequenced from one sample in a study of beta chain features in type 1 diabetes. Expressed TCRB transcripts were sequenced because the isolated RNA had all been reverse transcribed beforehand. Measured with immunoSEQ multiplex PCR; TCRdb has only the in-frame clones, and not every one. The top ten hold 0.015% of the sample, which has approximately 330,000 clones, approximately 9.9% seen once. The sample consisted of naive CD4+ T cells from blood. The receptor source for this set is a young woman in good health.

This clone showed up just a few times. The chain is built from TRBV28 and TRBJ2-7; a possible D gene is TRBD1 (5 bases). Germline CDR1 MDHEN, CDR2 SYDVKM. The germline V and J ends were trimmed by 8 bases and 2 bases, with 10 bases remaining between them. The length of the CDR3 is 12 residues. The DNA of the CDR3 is TGTGCCAGCCGAGACAGTACCTACGAGCAGTACTTC. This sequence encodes CASRDSTYEQYF. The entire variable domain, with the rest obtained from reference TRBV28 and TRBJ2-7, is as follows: DVKVTQSSRYLVKRTGEKVFLECVQDMDHENMFWYRQDPGLGLRLIYFSYDVKMKEKGDIPEGYSVSREKKERFSLILESASTNQTSMYLCASRDSTYEQYFGPGTRLTVT.

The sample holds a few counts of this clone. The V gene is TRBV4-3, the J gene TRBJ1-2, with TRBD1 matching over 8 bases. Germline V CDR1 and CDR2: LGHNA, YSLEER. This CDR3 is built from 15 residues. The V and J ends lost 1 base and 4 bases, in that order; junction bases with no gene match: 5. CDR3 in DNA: TGCGCCAGCAGCCAAGGGACAGGGCCGCGCTATGGCTACACCTTC. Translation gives CASSQGTGPRYGYTF.

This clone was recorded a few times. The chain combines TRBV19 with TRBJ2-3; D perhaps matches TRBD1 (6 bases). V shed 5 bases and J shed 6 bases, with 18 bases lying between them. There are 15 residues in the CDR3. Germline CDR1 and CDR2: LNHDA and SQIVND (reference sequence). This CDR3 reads CASSLSWTARDTQYF. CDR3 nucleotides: TGTGCCAGTAGTCTCTCATGGACAGCTCGGGATACGCAGTATTTT. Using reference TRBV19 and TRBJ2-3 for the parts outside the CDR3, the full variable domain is DGGITQSPKYLFRKEGQNVTLSCEQNLNHDAMYWYRQDPGQGLRLIYYSQIVNDFQKGDIAEGYSVSREKKESFPLTVTSAQKNPTAFYLCASSLSWTARDTQYFGPGTRLTVL.

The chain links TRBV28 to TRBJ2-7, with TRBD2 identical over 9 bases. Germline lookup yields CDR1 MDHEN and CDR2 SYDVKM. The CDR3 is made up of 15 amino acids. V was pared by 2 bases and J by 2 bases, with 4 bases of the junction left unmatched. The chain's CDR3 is CASSLHASGTYEQYF. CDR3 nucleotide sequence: TGTGCCAGCAGTTTACATGCTAGCGGGACCTACGAGCAGTACTTC. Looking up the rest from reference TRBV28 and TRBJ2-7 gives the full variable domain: DVKVTQSSRYLVKRTGEKVFLECVQDMDHENMFWYRQDPGLGLRLIYFSYDVKMKEKGDIPEGYSVSREKKERFSLILESASTNQTSMYLCASSLHASGTYEQYFGPGTRLTVT.

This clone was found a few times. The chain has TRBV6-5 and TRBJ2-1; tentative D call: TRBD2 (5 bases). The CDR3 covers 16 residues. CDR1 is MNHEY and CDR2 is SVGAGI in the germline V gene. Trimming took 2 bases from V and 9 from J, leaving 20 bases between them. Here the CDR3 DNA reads TGTGCCAGCAGTTACATCAGGTTCTCCGGGGTGGGTGAGCAGTTCTTC. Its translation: CASSYIRFSGVGEQFF.

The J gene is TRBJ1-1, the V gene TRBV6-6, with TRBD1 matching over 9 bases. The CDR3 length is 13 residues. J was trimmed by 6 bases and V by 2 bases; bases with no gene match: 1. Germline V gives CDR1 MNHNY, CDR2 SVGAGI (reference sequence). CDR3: CASSYDRGAEAFF. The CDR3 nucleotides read TGTGCCAGCAGTTACGACAGGGGGGCTGAAGCTTTCTTT.

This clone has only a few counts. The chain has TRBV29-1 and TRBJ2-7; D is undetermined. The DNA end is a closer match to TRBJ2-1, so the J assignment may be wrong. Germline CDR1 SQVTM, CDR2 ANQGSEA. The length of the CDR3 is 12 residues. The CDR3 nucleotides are TGCAGCGTTGGGGTACAGCAAAATGAGCAGTTCTTC. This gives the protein CSVGVQQNEQFF.

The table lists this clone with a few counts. The CDR3 DNA follows: TGTGCCAGCAGTTACTCGATAAGCCTAGCAGGAGATACGCAGTATTTT. Translation: CASSYSISLAGDTQYF. The V gene is TRBV6-6, the J gene TRBJ2-3; possibly TRBD2 for D (5 bases). Germline CDR1 MNHNY, CDR2 SVGAGI (reference sequence). V lost 0 bases, J lost 5 bases, and 15 bases lay in between. The CDR3 is made up of 16 amino acids.

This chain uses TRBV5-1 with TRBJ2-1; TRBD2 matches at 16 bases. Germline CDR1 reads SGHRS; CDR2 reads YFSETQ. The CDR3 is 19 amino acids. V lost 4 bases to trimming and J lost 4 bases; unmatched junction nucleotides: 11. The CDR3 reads CASSLPGLAGGPGYNEQFF. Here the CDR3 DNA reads TGCGCCAGCAGCCTGCCGGGACTAGCGGGAGGGCCGGGTTACAATGAGCAGTTCTTC.